This T cell receptor (beta chain) was captured in a study of OX40 agonist ivuxolimab in advanced cancers. The protocol was immunoSEQ multiplex PCR, while the TCRdb copy is restricted to in-frame clones and leaves out a portion. The sample lists 65,000 or so clones, 87% seen once, with around 0.78% in the top ten. The CDR3 runs to 13 residues. J was trimmed by 6 bases and V by 6 bases; bases with no gene match: 8. Germline lookup yields CDR1 SGHAT and CDR2 FQDESV (reference sequence). On this clone itself: Its antigen is not identified.

General observations from the study: The study did not work out the antigen specificity of the expanded peripheral T cells. At 0.1 to 3.0 mg/kg, clonal expansion of CD4+ and CD8+ blood T cells had occurred by week 6. Averaged across samples, CD8+ T cells carried more expanded clones than CD4+ did.

Sample: CD4+ or CD8+ T cells sorted from blood, taken in a trial of the OX40 agonist ivuxolimab. The J gene is TRBJ2-7, the V gene TRBV11-1, with 7 bases fitting TRBD1. This receptor was obtained from an adult with an advanced solid tumor such as melanoma, head and neck, liver or kidney cancer. The CDR3: CASSLQGRGEQYF. In DNA, the CDR3 is TGTGCCAGCAGTCTACAGGGGCGCGGCGAGCAGTACTTC.